This T cell receptor beta chain was recovered during a study of Ad26.COV2.S vaccination and SARS-CoV-2 variants. Whole-study context: Trial arm assignment for the donor was COV1001 Ad26.COV2.S. Notes on the study in general: Analyses of TCR breadth and depth may have underestimated total T cell responses.

Treatment indicated: 19 received Ad26.COV2.S at low or high dose, single or two shots; about 5 received placebo; per-sample allocation not given. Specimen acquisition occurred on day 63 following the initial vaccine or placebo injection. A Boston donor was an adult aged 18-55 years. Its platform was an Ad26 vector, and its expressed antigen was Wuhan-strain SARS-CoV-2 spike. CDR1 is GTSNPN, CDR2 SVGIG, per germline (reference sequence). The V and J ends lost 1 base and 4 bases respectively, with 14 bases between them. The CDR3 is made up of 15 amino acids. Regarding this clone: Its antigen remains unknown.

Assay used: immunoSEQ multiplex PCR; TCRdb lists only in-frame clones, some missing. This table has some 480,000 clones, around 88% appearing once. The chain joins TRBV30 to TRBJ2-1; D could derive from TRBD1 or TRBD2 (5 bases each). The clonotype originates from a person between 18 and 65 years old who received the Ad26.COV2.S COVID-19 vaccine or a placebo. Sample: peripheral blood, taken in a trial of Ad26.COV2.S vaccine versus placebo. DNA of the CDR3: TGTGCCTGGAGTGCCCCAGGGAGAGTATACAATGAGCAGTTCTTC. It specifies CAWSAPGRVYNEQFF.